These 29 T cell receptor beta chains share one sample of origin, sequenced in a study of T-cell memory formation after mild COVID-19. TCRdb itself ran the 5' RACE reads through MiXCR, one entry per CDR3 protein. The sample includes 140,000 or so distinct CDR3 sequences, about 6% seen only once; the top ten take under 2.5%. The specimen was PBMCs or a T cell subset sorted from them (not recorded which). The receptors come from an adult woman who had mild COVID-19 (a few samples of this study predate the infection). Cell type and time point are not known.

In DNA, the CDR3 is TGTGCCAGCAGAGAGGAGAGGACACACACCGGGGAGCTGTTTTTT. It codes for CASREERTHTGELFF. The chain uses TRBV2 and TRBJ2-2; weak D call: TRBD1 (5 bases). The CDR3 consists of 15 residues. Germline-derived CDR1 and CDR2 are SNHLY and FYNNEI. V was shortened by 6 bases and J by 3 bases, with 14 bases between the two germline ends.

This clonotype was counted ten times or more. This chain uses TRBV7-2 with TRBJ2-7; D remains ambiguous. Germline loops: CDR1 SGHTA, CDR2 FQGNSA. V was shortened by 5 bases and J by 2 bases, with 16 bases between the two germline ends. The CDR3 totals 15 residues. CDR3 amino acids: CASSPRTIGTYEQYF. The CDR3 bases are TGTGCCAGCAGCCCAAGGACCATAGGGACCTACGAGCAGTACTTC.

V usage is TRBV6-2 or TRBV6-3 and J usage is TRBJ2-1; 13 positions agree with TRBD2. CDR3 size: 20 residues. Trimming at V came to 5 bases and at J to 7 bases, leaving 20 bases not matched to a gene. Germline lookup yields CDR1 MNHEY and CDR2 SVGEGT. The CDR3 sequence: CASSGLAGARGSVSVNEQFF. The CDR3 nucleotides are TGTGCCAGCAGTGGACTAGCGGGAGCCCGGGGGTCCGTTTCGGTGAATGAGCAGTTCTTC.

This clonotype was seen a handful of times. The rearrangement links TRBV25-1 to TRBJ1-2; 7 bases map to TRBD1. Trimming removed 3 bases from V and 8 bases from J; junction bases left unmatched: 9. Looked up from germline, CDR1 is MGHDK and CDR2 is SYGVNS. The CDR3 covers 14 residues. CDR3 amino acids: CASSEGQLIRGYTF. The CDR3 DNA reads as TGTGCCAGCAGTGAGGGACAGCTTATCAGAGGCTACACCTTC.

The chain carries TRBV4-3 and TRBJ2-3; 12 bases agree with TRBD1. The CDR3 has 17 amino acids. CDR1 is LGHNA and CDR2 is YSLEER in the germline V gene. V was pared by 0 bases and J by 6 bases, with 7 bases of the junction left unmatched. CDR3 sequence: CASSQEWGTGGADTQYF. The CDR3 DNA reads as TGCGCCAGCAGCCAAGAGTGGGGGACAGGGGGCGCCGATACGCAGTATTTT.

This clonotype has only a few counts. The gene calls are TRBV6-1 and TRBJ1-5, with TRBD1 identical over 11 bases. This CDR3 is 14 amino acids long. The J segment lost 2 bases and the V segment lost 10 bases, leaving 4 bases of the junction unmatched. The V gene's germline CDR1 is MNHNS and CDR2 SASEGT. The CDR3 DNA reads as TGTGCCACGGACAGGGGGCAGGGCAATCAGCCCCAGCATTTT. Protein sequence: CATDRGQGNQPQHF.

In its sample, this clonotype was seen a few times. The gene calls are TRBV27 and TRBJ2-4, with D hard to call. V lost 9 bases, J lost 0 bases, and 6 bases lay in between. Germline assignment: CDR1 MNHEY and CDR2 SMNVEV (reference sequence). The CDR3 runs to 12 residues. The CDR3 DNA follows: TGTGCCAGACGTCTAGCCAAAAACATTCAGTACTTC. Amino acids: CARRLAKNIQYF.

This chain uses TRBV29-1 with TRBJ2-1; 8 positions match TRBD2. With 4 bases clipped from V and 5 bases from J, the junction kept 7 bases outside the gene matches. The CDR3 runs to 14 residues. The germline gives CDR1 SQVTM, CDR2 ANQGSEA. The chain's CDR3 is CSVVPSGLHNEQFF. CDR3 DNA sequence: TGCAGCGTTGTGCCTAGCGGGCTCCACAATGAGCAGTTCTTC.

This rearrangement joins TRBV24-1 to TRBJ2-3, with 8 bases that match TRBD2. The CDR3 is 14 residues long. Germline-derived CDR1 and CDR2 are KGHDR and SFDVKD. V trimming: 6 bases; J trimming: 3 bases; junction bases outside the gene matches: 4. CDR3 DNA sequence: TGTGCCACCAGTCGAAGCGGGAGAACAGATACGCAGTATTTT. Protein sequence: CATSRSGRTDTQYF.

This clonotype was counted a few times. The chain combines TRBV7-6 with TRBJ1-5, with TRBD1 matching 8 bases. Looked up from germline, CDR1 is SGHVS and CDR2 is FNYEAQ. The CDR3 has 16 amino acids. With 1 base clipped from V and 1 base from J, the junction kept 3 bases outside the gene matches. The chain's CDR3 is CASSLGQGASNQPQHF. The CDR3 bases are TGTGCCAGCAGCTTAGGGCAGGGGGCGAGCAATCAGCCCCAGCATTTT.

This sequence joins TRBV7-2 and TRBJ2-1; D gene ambiguous. The CDR3 consists of 11 residues. Trimming left V 1 base short and J 9 bases short, with 4 bases between. CDR1 and CDR2 (germline): SGHTA, FQGNSA. CDR3 coding DNA: TGTGCCAGCAGCTTAGACAGTGAGCAGTTCTTC. It yields the protein CASSLDSEQFF.

The chain combines TRBV7-3 with TRBJ2-2, with TRBD1 as a possible D gene (7 bases). Trimming shortened V by 2 bases and J by 5 bases, and 21 bases separated the two germline ends. Germline V gene sequence: CDR1 SGHTA, CDR2 FQGTGA. This CDR3 has 18 amino acids. The CDR3 sequence: CASSLRSGGGASTGELFF. CDR3 bases: TGTGCCAGCAGCTTACGTTCCGGAGGGGGCGCTTCGACCGGGGAGCTGTTTTTT. The entire variable domain, with the rest obtained from reference TRBV7-3 and TRBJ2-2, is as follows: GAGVSQTPSNKVTEKGKYVELRCDPISGHTALYWYRQSLGQGPEFLIYFQGTGAADDSGLPNDRFFAVRPEGSVSTLKIQRTERGDSAVYLCASSLRSGGGASTGELFFGEGSRLTVL.

This clonotype came up a few times. The chain is built from TRBV7-9 and TRBJ1-1; a possible D gene is TRBD1 (5 bases). In germline, CDR1 is SEHNR, CDR2 FQNEAQ (reference sequence). This CDR3 spans 15 amino acids. The germline V and J ends were trimmed by 2 bases and 5 bases, with 15 bases remaining between them. The CDR3: CASSLRGKGRTEAFF. The CDR3 bases are TGTGCCAGCAGCTTAAGAGGAAAGGGGCGGACTGAAGCTTTCTTT.

This clonotype was observed a few times. The rearrangement joins TRBV15 to TRBJ1-1; 8 nucleotides match TRBD1. Germline V gives CDR1 LNHNV, CDR2 YYDKDF (reference sequence). V was pared by 6 bases and J by 3 bases, with 9 bases of the junction left unmatched. This CDR3 comprises 15 residues. CDR3 region: CATSTPRGRDTEAFF. The DNA of the CDR3 is TGTGCCACCAGTACGCCCAGGGGGCGCGACACTGAAGCTTTCTTT. Filled out from reference TRBV15 and TRBJ1-1, the complete variable domain reads DAMVIQNPRYQVTQFGKPVTLSCSQTLNHNVMYWYQQKSSQAPKLLFHYYDKDFNNEADTPDNFQSRRPNTSFCFLDIRSPGLGDTAMYLCATSTPRGRDTEAFFGQGTRLTVV.

This chain connects TRBV6-1 to TRBJ2-2, with D hard to call. Trimming removed 7 bases at V and 6 bases at J, with 9 bases between. Germline CDR1 is MNHNS and CDR2 is SASEGT. CDR3 length equals 12 residues. In nucleotides, the CDR3 is TGTGCCAGCAAATGGGTGGCCGGGGAGCTGTTTTTT. The encoded protein is CASKWVAGELFF.

In this sample, this clonotype turned up a few times. The chain is built from TRBV7-3 and TRBJ1-1, with D unresolved. The CDR3 length is 14 residues. The V gene lost 5 bases and the J gene lost 0 bases, with 10 bases spanning the gap. Germline lookup yields CDR1 SGHTA and CDR2 FQGTGA. This chain's CDR3 is CASSGPPLNTEAFF. CDR3 nucleotide sequence: TGTGCCAGCAGCGGGCCCCCCTTGAACACTGAAGCTTTCTTT.

This clonotype was counted ten times or more. The J gene is TRBJ1-1, the V gene TRBV5-1; perhaps TRBD1 as D (6 bases). The V gene's germline CDR1 is SGHRS and CDR2 YFSETQ. The V end was cut by 0 bases, the J end by 3 bases, with 9 bases between. The CDR3 is made up of 14 amino acids. The CDR3 DNA reads as TGCGCCAGCAGCTTGGGGGGGCAGGACACTGAAGCTTTCTTT. It is translated as CASSLGGQDTEAFF. Looking up the rest from reference TRBV5-1 and TRBJ1-1 gives the full variable domain: KAGVTQTPRYLIKTRGQQVTLSCSPISGHRSVSWYQQTPGQGLQFLFEYFSETQRNKGNFPGRFSGRQFSNSRSEMNVSTLELGDSALYLCASSLGGQDTEAFFGQGTRLTVV.

The J gene is TRBJ2-2, the V gene TRBV6-1; weak D call: TRBD1 (6 bases). The CDR3 sequence is 14 residues long. Trimming removed 8 bases from V and 4 bases from J, with 14 bases in between. Germline values: CDR1 MNHNS, CDR2 SASEGT. CDR3 bases: TGTGCCAGCTTCAAGGACAGAGTCACCGGGGAGCTGTTTTTT. This encodes CASFKDRVTGELFF.

At least ten counts were recorded for this clonotype. The genes are TRBV15 and TRBJ2-5, with TRBD2 identical over 9 bases. V was pared by 5 bases and J by 5 bases, with 9 bases of the junction left unmatched. The CDR3 contains 15 residues. Per the germline V gene, CDR1 is LNHNV and CDR2 is YYDKDF (reference sequence). The CDR3 DNA sequence: TGTGCCACCAGCGTAAGCGGGGGGCTGGAGGAGACCCAGTACTTC. Its translation is CATSVSGGLEETQYF.

This clonotype was seen more than once but under ten times. The chain carries TRBV20-1 and TRBJ1-2; 8 nucleotides agree with TRBD1. Germline-derived CDR1 and CDR2 are DFQATT and SNEGSKA (reference sequence). V dropped 0 bases and J dropped 4; count of bases not matched to a gene: 4. This CDR3 is built from 14 residues. CDR3 amino acids: CSARDSTGGYGYTF. The CDR3 region has the DNA TGCAGTGCTAGAGATTCCACAGGGGGCTATGGCTACACCTTC.

The J gene is TRBJ2-7, the V gene TRBV5-1; 9 bases line up with TRBD1. This CDR3 is 15 amino acids long. Germline CDR1 reads SGHRS; CDR2 reads YFSETQ. With 4 bases clipped from V and 2 bases from J, the junction kept 7 bases outside the gene matches. The CDR3 DNA is TGCGCCAGCAGCGTATCCGGGACAGGGACCTACGAGCAGTACTTC. This sequence encodes CASSVSGTGTYEQYF.

This clonotype was counted ten times or more. The V call is TRBV29-1, the J call TRBJ2-5; unclear D gene. Germline V gene lookup returns CDR1 SQVTM and CDR2 ANQGSEA. This CDR3 region has 13 residues. Trimming shortened V by 7 bases and J by 0 bases, and 12 bases separated the two germline ends. The CDR3 region is CSATDWYQETQYF. CDR3 nucleotide sequence: TGCAGCGCCACCGATTGGTACCAAGAGACCCAGTACTTC.

This clonotype was seen more than once but under ten times. The CDR3 here is CSARDLASQETQYF. DNA of the CDR3: TGCAGTGCTAGAGATTTGGCTAGCCAAGAGACCCAGTACTTC. This rearrangement joins TRBV20-1 to TRBJ2-5; D unresolved. Trimming shortened V by 0 bases and J by 1 base, and 9 bases separated the two germline ends. Per the germline V gene, CDR1 is DFQATT and CDR2 is SNEGSKA (reference sequence). This CDR3 has 14 amino acids.

The sample holds a few counts of this clonotype. The chain joins TRBV5-4 to TRBJ2-5; D might be TRBD1 (5 bases). V dropped 2 bases and J dropped 5 bases, with 13 bases sitting between them. The germline V gene encodes CDR1 SGHNT and CDR2 YYREEE (reference sequence). This CDR3 comprises 14 residues. DNA of the CDR3: TGTGCCAGCAGCTTCGACAGTTCCTTTGAGACCCAGTACTTC. Translated, it gives CASSFDSSFETQYF. Looking up the rest from reference TRBV5-4 and TRBJ2-5 gives the full variable domain: ETGVTQSPTHLIKTRGQQVTLRCSSQSGHNTVSWYQQALGQGPQFIFQYYREEENGRGNFPPRFSGLQFPNYSSELNVNALELDDSALYLCASSFDSSFETQYFGPGTRLLVL.

The rearrangement joins TRBV19 to TRBJ2-2; 7 bases align to TRBD1. This CDR3 has 16 amino acids. The germline CDR1 and CDR2 sequences are LNHDA and SQIVND (reference sequence). V shed 3 bases and J 1 base; nucleotides not matched to a gene: 5. The chain's CDR3 is CASSIITGVNTGELFF. The CDR3 DNA is TGTGCCAGTAGTATCATCACAGGGGTGAACACCGGGGAGCTGTTTTTT.

This clonotype has just a few counts. The rearrangement links TRBV4-3 to TRBJ2-1; 7 bases agree with TRBD2. Germline loops: CDR1 LGHNA, CDR2 YSLEER. The ends lost 7 bases at V and 5 bases at J; junction bases unmatched: 14. The CDR3 loop spans 16 amino acids. CDR3 DNA sequence: TGCGCCAGCACCAAGACTCTCCACCGGGGGGACAATGAGCAGTTCTTC. The encoded protein is CASTKTLHRGDNEQFF.

The chain recombines TRBV7-8 with TRBJ1-3; TRBD1 matches at 10 bases. Germline V gene sequence: CDR1 SGHVS, CDR2 FQNEAQ. The CDR3 is 19 residues long. V shed 5 bases and J 0 bases; nucleotides not matched to a gene: 13. The CDR3 DNA sequence: TGTGCCAGCAGCCCATCCGGGACAGGGGTTATTGGCTCTGGAAACACCATATATTTT. The encoded protein is CASSPSGTGVIGSGNTIYF.

This clonotype has at least ten counts. V usage is TRBV6-5 and J usage is TRBJ2-4; 10 nucleotides line up with TRBD1. Looked up from germline, CDR1 is MNHEY and CDR2 is SVGAGI. V was pared by 6 bases and J by 7 bases, with 12 bases of the junction left unmatched. The CDR3 is made up of 16 amino acids. The CDR3 nucleotides are TGTGCCAGCAGCTACATGACAGGGGGCCCGAGGAACATTCAGTACTTC. Residues: CASSYMTGGPRNIQYF.

This clonotype was seen at least ten times. The chain uses TRBV30 and TRBJ1-1, with D unclear. Germline CDR1 and CDR2: GTSNPN and SVGIG (reference sequence). Trimming stripped 3 bases from V and 1 base from J, with 3 bases between. The CDR3 is made up of 11 amino acids. The CDR3 sequence is CAWRWNTEAFF. The CDR3, as DNA: TGTGCCTGGAGGTGGAACACTGAAGCTTTCTTT.